Below are 4 T cell receptor beta chains sequenced from a single sample in a study of blood T cell repertoires in COVID-19. Profiled with immunoSEQ multiplex PCR; TCRdb holds only in-frame clones, not every one. The repertoire has 95,000 to 150,000 clones, 80% to 95% of them found once; the top ten carry around 2.1%. The sample taken for sequencing was peripheral blood. The receptor set was obtained from a man between 45 and 60 years old with COVID-19, enrolled during active disease.

CDR3 nucleotides: TGTGCCAGCAGCCAAGACCCAGGGGCGGACTATGGCTACACCTTC. It is translated as CASSQDPGADYGYTF. The chain employs TRBV14 and TRBJ1-2; weak D call: TRBD1 (6 bases). Germline lookup yields CDR1 SGHDN and CDR2 FVKESK. The CDR3 is made up of 15 amino acids. Trimming stripped 0 bases from V and 3 bases from J, with 11 bases between.

The chain couples TRBV28 to TRBJ2-1, with TRBD1 as a possible D gene (5 bases). CDR3 length: 16 residues. V shed 0 bases and J shed 0 bases, with 9 bases lying between them. Germline CDR1 and CDR2: MDHEN and SYDVKM. CDR3 amino acids: CASSLWQGSSYNEQFF. The CDR3 DNA follows: TGTGCCAGCAGTTTATGGCAGGGAAGCTCCTACAATGAGCAGTTCTTC.

This chain connects TRBV18 to TRBJ2-1; 7 nucleotides align to TRBD2. Trimming at V came to 3 bases and at J to 6 bases, leaving 14 bases not matched to a gene. This CDR3 region has 17 residues. CDR1 is KGHSH, CDR2 LQKENI, per germline. This CDR3 is CASSPPSGRERSNEQFF. DNA for the CDR3: TGTGCCAGCTCACCCCCCTCTGGGAGGGAGAGGTCCAATGAGCAGTTCTTC.

This chain uses TRBV21-1 with TRBJ1-6; the table's D call of TRBD1 was not tested on the DNA. TRBV21-1 is given as a pseudogene. The CDR3 contains 14 residues. CDR3 nucleotides: TGTGCCAGCAGCAACGGGACAGCGAATTCACCCCTCCACTTT. Translation gives CASSNGTANSPLHF.